This TCR beta chain was found in a study of T-cell memory formation after mild COVID-19. Study at large: The two donors had largely donor-specific TCR clusters.

This clonotype was recorded a few times. TCRdb analysed the 5' RACE reads with MiXCR anew, one entry per CDR3 protein. The table shows roughly 620,000 distinct CDR3 sequences, with roughly 18% occurring only once. CDR3 length: 13 amino acids. Germline V CDR1 and CDR2: MNHNY, SVGAGI (reference sequence). V was cut by 6 bases and J by 0 bases, with 6 bases left in between. The chain joins TRBV6-6 to TRBJ1-5; D remains ambiguous. The sequence was collected from an adult woman who had mild COVID-19 (a few samples of this study predate the infection). Cell type and time point are not known. The sequenced sample consisted of PBMCs or a T cell subset sorted from them (not recorded which). The CDR3 spells CASRTYSNQPQHF. The CDR3 DNA reads TGTGCCAGCAGGACCTATAGCAATCAGCCCCAGCATTTT.